This T cell receptor beta chain stems from a study of blood T cell repertoires in COVID-19. On the study more broadly: The origin of the acute and convalescent COVID-19 samples was the United States, Italy and Spain. From T cells, B-cell-depleted T cells, or PBMCs came the material, which was cDNA or gDNA.

This CDR3 spans 15 amino acids. Germline CDR1 is MNHEY and CDR2 is SMNVEV (reference sequence). V lost 5 bases to trimming and J lost 4 bases, with 17 bases between them. Original processing notes: Amplification from reference gene primers served as the basis for estimated nucleated cell counts. Profiling relied on immunoSEQ multiplex PCR, and the TCRdb table lists in-frame clones only, not all of them. V and J calls plus clone size are reproduced from that table; the DNA served to infer D and trimming. Among about 230,000 clones, 80% to 90% were seen once, and the ten largest hold 1.4%. The sequenced material came from peripheral blood. This clonotype was obtained from a woman aged 40 to 55 who had recovered from COVID-19. This chain connects TRBV27 to TRBJ1-2; a possible D gene is TRBD1 (6 bases). In DNA, the CDR3 is TGTGCCAGCAGTCCAGTTGGGGGGGCCCTCTATGGCTACACCTTC. Protein: CASSPVGGALYGYTF.